The present T cell receptor beta chain was sequenced within a study of shared clonotypes between healthy human individuals. General observations from the study: Among donors, sharing of clonotypes was expected to be affected by sequencing depth.

Produced via immunoSEQ multiplex PCR; TCRdb's table is partial and in-frame only. The sample has over 2 million clones, 85% to 95% seen once. The V and J ends lost 4 bases and 3 bases, in that order; junction bases with no gene match: 3. The CDR3 loop spans 15 amino acids. CDR1 is MNHNY and CDR2 is SVGAGI in the germline V gene (reference sequence). Remarks on this clone: The antigen remains unidentified. The same CDR3 also results from other DNA sequences found in this sample.

The sequence was obtained from a man between 18 and 35 years old in good health. V is TRBV6-6 and J is TRBJ1-3; 10 bases agree with TRBD1. Sequenced sample: naive CD4+ T cells sorted from blood. Indicated subset: CD45RA+ positively selected. CDR3: CASSSGQGSGNTIYF. CDR3 DNA sequence: TGTGCCAGCAGTTCGGGACAGGGGAGTGGAAACACCATATATTTT.